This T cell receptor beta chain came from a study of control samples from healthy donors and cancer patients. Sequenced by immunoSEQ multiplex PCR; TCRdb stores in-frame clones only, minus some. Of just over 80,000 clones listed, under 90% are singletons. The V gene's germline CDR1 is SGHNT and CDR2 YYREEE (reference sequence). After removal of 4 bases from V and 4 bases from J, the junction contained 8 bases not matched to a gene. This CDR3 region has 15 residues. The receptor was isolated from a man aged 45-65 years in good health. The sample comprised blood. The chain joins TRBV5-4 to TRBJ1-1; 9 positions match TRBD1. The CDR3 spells CASSPTGGKVTEAFF. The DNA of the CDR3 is TGTGCCAGCAGCCCGACAGGGGGTAAGGTCACTGAAGCTTTCTTT.